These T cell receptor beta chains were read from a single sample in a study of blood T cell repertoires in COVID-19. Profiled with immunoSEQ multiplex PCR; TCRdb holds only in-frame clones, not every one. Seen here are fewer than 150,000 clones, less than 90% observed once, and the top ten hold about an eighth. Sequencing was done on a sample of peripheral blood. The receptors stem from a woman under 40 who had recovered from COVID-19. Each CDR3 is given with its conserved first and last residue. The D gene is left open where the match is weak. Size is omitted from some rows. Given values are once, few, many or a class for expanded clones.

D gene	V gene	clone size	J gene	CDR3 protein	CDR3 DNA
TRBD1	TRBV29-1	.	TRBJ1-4	CSAGLAGGNEKLFF	TGCAGCGCCGGCTTGGCAGGGGGGAATGAAAAACTGTTTTTT
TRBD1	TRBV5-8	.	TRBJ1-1	CASSSGQTMNTEAFF	TGTGCCAGCAGCTCGGGACAGACCATGAACACTGAAGCTTTCTTT
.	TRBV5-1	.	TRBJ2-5	CASSLGRAVSIETQYF	TGCGCCAGCAGCTTGGGCAGGGCTGTGAGTATAGAGACCCAGTACTTC
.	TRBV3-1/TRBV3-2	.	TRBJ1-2	CASSRKDNYGYTF	TGTGCCAGCAGCCGGAAAGACAATTATGGCTACACCTTC
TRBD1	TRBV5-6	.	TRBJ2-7	CASRAGTAYEQYF	TGTGCCAGCAGAGCCGGGACAGCCTACGAGCAGTACTTC
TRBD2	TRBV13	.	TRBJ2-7	CASSKGLAGSYEQYF	TGTGCCAGCAGCAAGGGACTAGCGGGATCCTACGAGCAGTACTTC
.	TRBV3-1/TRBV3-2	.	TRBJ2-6	CASSPRQSSGANVLTF	TGTGCCAGCAGCCCCCGACAGAGCTCTGGGGCCAACGTCCTGACTTTC
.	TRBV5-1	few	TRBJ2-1	CASSLVAGRGNNEQFF	TGCGCCAGCAGCTTGGTCGCGGGCAGGGGAAACAATGAGCAGTTCTTC
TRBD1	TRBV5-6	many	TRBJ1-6	CASSFLSPRQGNSPLHF	TGTGCCAGCAGCTTCTTGTCGCCCCGACAGGGGAATTCACCCCTCCACTTT
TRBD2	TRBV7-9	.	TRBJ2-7	CASSSIAGSGYEQYF	TGTGCCAGCAGCTCAATAGCGGGATCAGGGTACGAGCAGTACTTC
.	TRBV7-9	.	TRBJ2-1	CASRTSRGEQFF	TGTGCCAGCAGAACTAGTCGAGGTGAGCAGTTCTTC
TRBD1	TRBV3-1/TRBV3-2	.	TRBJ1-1	CASSLTSGQEGAFF	TGTGCCAGCAGCCTCACATCCGGACAGGAAGGAGCTTTCTTT
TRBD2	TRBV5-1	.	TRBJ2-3	CASSLFSSSGGADTQYF	TGCGCCAGCAGCTTGTTCAGCTCCAGCGGGGGGGCAGATACGCAGTATTTT
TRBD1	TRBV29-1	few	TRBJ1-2	CSVEARGTGDYGYTF	TGCAGCGTTGAAGCTAGGGGGACAGGGGACTATGGCTACACCTTC
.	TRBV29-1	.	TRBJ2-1	CSVELAGTYNEQFF	TGCAGCGTTGAATTGGCGGGGACTTACAATGAGCAGTTCTTC
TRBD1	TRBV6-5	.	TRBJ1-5	CATSQGATQPQHF	TGTGCCACCAGTCAGGGGGCGACTCAGCCCCAGCATTTT
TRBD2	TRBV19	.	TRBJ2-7	CASSFSGGSYEQYF	TGTGCCAGTAGCTTTAGCGGGGGCTCCTACGAGCAGTACTTC
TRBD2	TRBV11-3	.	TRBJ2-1	CASSSPRGGSNEQFF	TGTGCCAGCAGTTCCCCAAGGGGAGGGTCCAATGAGCAGTTCTTC
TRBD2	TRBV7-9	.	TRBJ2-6	CASSSRTSGVSSGANVLTF	TGTGCCAGCAGCTCCCGGACTAGCGGGGTCAGCTCTGGGGCCAACGTCCTGACTTTC
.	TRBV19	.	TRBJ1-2	CASSTGVKPDNYGYTF	TGTGCCAGTAGTACCGGTGTCAAACCCGATAACTATGGCTACACCTTC
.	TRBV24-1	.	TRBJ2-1	CATRAAGNNEQFF	TGTGCCACCAGAGCGGCCGGCAACAATGAGCAGTTCTTC
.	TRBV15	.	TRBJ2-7	CATSRPLLGGLYEQYF	TGTGCCACCAGCAGACCTCTTCTAGGAGGGTTATACGAGCAGTACTTC
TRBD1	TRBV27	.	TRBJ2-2	CASSKIKTPGQGTGELFF	TGTGCCAGCAGCAAGATCAAAACTCCGGGACAGGGGACCGGGGAGCTGTTTTTT
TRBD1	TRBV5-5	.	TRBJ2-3	CASSQSVQGRGSTDTQYF	TGTGCCAGCAGCCAATCAGTACAGGGGCGCGGGAGCACAGATACGCAGTATTTT
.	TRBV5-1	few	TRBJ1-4	CASRSGSEKLFF	TGCGCCAGCAGGAGCGGCAGCGAAAAACTGTTTTTT
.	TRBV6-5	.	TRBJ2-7	CASSTNYEQYF	TGTGCCAGCAGCACTAACTACGAGCAGTACTTC
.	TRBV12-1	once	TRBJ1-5	CASSPLTGRGDQPQHF	TGTGCCAGCAGCCCATTGACAGGCCGAGGGGATCAGCCCCAGCATTTT
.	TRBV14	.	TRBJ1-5	CASSRGGQGNQPQHF	TGTGCCAGCAGCAGGGGTGGGCAGGGCAATCAGCCCCAGCATTTT
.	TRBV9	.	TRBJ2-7	CASSVDERAYEQYF	TGTGCCAGCAGCGTAGACGAGCGGGCCTACGAGCAGTACTTC
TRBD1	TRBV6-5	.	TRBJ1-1	CASTGQGGATEAFF	TGTGCCAGCACAGGACAGGGTGGGGCCACTGAAGCTTTCTTT
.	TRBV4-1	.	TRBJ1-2	CASSQESTGRRWSYGYTF	TGCGCCAGCAGCCAAGAATCAACAGGGAGAAGGTGGAGCTATGGCTACACCTTC
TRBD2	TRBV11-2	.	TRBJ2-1	CASSLDRDYRFF	TGTGCCAGCAGCTTAGACCGGGACTACCGATTCTTC
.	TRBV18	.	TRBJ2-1	CASSPKLDTEQFF	TGTGCCAGCTCACCTAAGCTAGATACCGAGCAGTTCTTC
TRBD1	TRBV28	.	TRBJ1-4	CVTTGNEKLFF	TGTGTAACGACAGGGAATGAAAAACTGTTTTTT
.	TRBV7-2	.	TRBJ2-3	CASSTFLSTDTQYF	TGTGCCAGCAGCACATTTCTTAGCACAGATACGCAGTATTTT
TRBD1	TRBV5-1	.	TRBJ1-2	CASSYITGVPSYGYTF	TGCGCCAGCAGCTATATTACAGGGGTCCCCAGCTATGGCTACACCTTC
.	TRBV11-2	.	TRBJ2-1	CASSLLRGNEQFF	TGTGCCAGCAGCTTACTGCGCGGGAATGAGCAGTTCTTC
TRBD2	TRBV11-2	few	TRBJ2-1	CASSLPASGRPNNEQFF	TGTGCCAGCAGCTTACCGGCTAGCGGGAGGCCGAACAATGAGCAGTTCTTC
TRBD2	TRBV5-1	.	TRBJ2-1	CASSLSVGLAYNEQFF	TGCGCCAGCAGCTTGTCGGTGGGACTAGCCTACAATGAGCAGTTCTTC
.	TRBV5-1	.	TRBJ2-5	CASSFSSGEETQYF	TGCGCCAGCAGCTTCAGCTCAGGGGAGGAGACCCAGTACTTC
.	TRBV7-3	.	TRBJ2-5	CASSLTGQGRQETQYF	TGTGCCAGCAGCTTAACGGGGCAGGGGAGACAAGAGACCCAGTACTTC
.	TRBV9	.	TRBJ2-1	CASSAGDNNEQFF	TGTGCCAGCAGCGCCGGGGACAACAATGAGCAGTTCTTC
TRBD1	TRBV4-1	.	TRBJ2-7	CASSPGQGADEQYF	TGCGCCAGCAGCCCGGGACAGGGGGCTGACGAGCAGTACTTC
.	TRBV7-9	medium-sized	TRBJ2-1	CASSLNRREQFF	TGTGCCAGCAGCTTAAATAGGAGGGAGCAGTTCTTC
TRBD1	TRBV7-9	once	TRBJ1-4	CASSPGQGPNEKLFF	TGTGCCAGCAGCCCTGGACAGGGACCTAATGAAAAACTGTTTTTT
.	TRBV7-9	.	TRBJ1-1	CASSSGQANTEAFF	TGTGCCAGCAGCTCGGGACAAGCGAACACTGAAGCTTTCTTT
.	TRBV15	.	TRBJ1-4	CATKGGEKLFF	TGTGCCACCAAGGGAGGGGAAAAACTGTTTTTT
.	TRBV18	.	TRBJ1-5	CASSPSDTSNQPQHF	TGTGCCAGCTCACCATCGGACACATCTAATCAGCCCCAGCATTTT
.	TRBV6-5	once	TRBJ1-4	CASSSGVSNEKLFF	TGTGCCAGCAGTTCGGGGGTTTCTAATGAAAAACTGTTTTTT
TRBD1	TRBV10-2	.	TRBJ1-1	CASSEDRGNTEAFF	TGCGCCAGCAGTGAAGACAGGGGGAACACTGAAGCTTTCTTT
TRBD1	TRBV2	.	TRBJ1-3	CATRPGGSSGNTIYF	TGTGCCACAAGACCAGGGGGCTCCTCTGGAAACACCATATATTTT
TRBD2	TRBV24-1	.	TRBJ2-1	CATSATSGYNEQFF	TGTGCCACCAGTGCGACTAGCGGGTACAATGAGCAGTTCTTC
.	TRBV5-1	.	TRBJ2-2	CASSLERFDLTGELFF	TGCGCCAGCAGCTTGGAGCGGTTTGACCTCACCGGGGAGCTGTTTTTT
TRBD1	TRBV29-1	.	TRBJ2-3	CSVDGQGGTDTQYF	TGCAGCGTGGACGGACAGGGTGGCACAGATACGCAGTATTTT
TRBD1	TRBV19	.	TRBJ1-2	CASSSDRGLMGYTF	TGTGCCAGTAGTTCCGACAGGGGGCTTATGGGCTACACCTTC
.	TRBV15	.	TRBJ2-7	CATSRDRGHTYEQYF	TGTGCCACCAGCAGAGATCGCGGCCATACCTACGAGCAGTACTTC
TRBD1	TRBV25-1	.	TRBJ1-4	CASSGYRGGTEELFF	TGTGCCAGCAGTGGTTACAGGGGGGGGACCGAGGAACTGTTTTTT
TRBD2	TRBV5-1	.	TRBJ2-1	CASAGTSSSREQFF	TGCGCCAGCGCCGGGACTAGCAGTTCACGTGAGCAGTTCTTC
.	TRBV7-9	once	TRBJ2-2	CASIRRTPGELFF	TGTGCCAGCATAAGGAGGACTCCCGGGGAGCTGTTTTTT